This T cell receptor (beta chain) comes out of a study of CD8+CD57+ T cells in acquired aplastic anemia. Study details: Yields of DNA that came from sorted CD4+ and CD8+ cells averaged roughly 3 ug. Study results and caveats: Statistical testing detected no significant gap in CD8+ Simpson's diversity between patients and controls.

The template used for profiling TCR beta VDJ and CDR3 was genomic DNA. MiXCR, applied by TCRdb to the reads, yields one record per CDR3 protein. The data contain a few hundred thousand distinct CDR3 sequences, about a third of them singletons. As for this clonotype: The antigen is not known.

The length of the CDR3 is 11 residues. Between the trimmed V and J ends, which lost 3 bases and 9 bases, there was a span of 8 bases. Germline V gives CDR1 LNHDA, CDR2 SQIVND (reference sequence). Patients sequenced had flow cytometry evidence of CD8+CD57+ cell expansion. Acquired aplastic anemia of severe grade affected all patients. Patients had received no therapy at the time of blood sampling. This chain links TRBV19 with TRBJ2-5; D is possibly TRBD1 (5 bases). The sample taken for sequencing was sorted CD4+, CD8+, or CD8+CD57+ T cells (not recorded which) from PBMCs. The clonotype originates from a human donor with aplastic anemia. Here the CDR3 reads CASSIRDSQYF. CDR3 in DNA: TGTGCCAGTAGTATCAGGGATTCCCAGTACTTC.